This TCR beta chain was identified in a study of OX40 agonist ivuxolimab in advanced cancers. Whole-study findings and limits: Average numbers of expanded clones were greater in CD8+ T cells than in CD4+.

Germline loops: CDR1 SNHLY, CDR2 FYNNEI. This CDR3 region has 14 residues. V lost 7 bases and J lost 5, with 17 bases in between. Sequenced by immunoSEQ multiplex PCR; TCRdb stores in-frame clones only, minus some. The sample includes just over 35,000 clones, about three quarters seen only once; the top ten take about 24%. A note on this clone: Its antigen is unknown.

This chain uses TRBV2 with TRBJ1-1; tentative D call: TRBD1 (6 bases). This TCR was recovered from an adult with an advanced solid tumor such as melanoma, head and neck, liver or kidney cancer. The sample was CD4+ or CD8+ T cells sorted from blood, taken in a trial of the OX40 agonist ivuxolimab. CDR3 protein: CASTLLQGRTEAFF. The CDR3 nucleotides are TGTGCCAGCACCTTACTTCAGGGGCGGACTGAAGCTTTCTTT.